Listed here are 23 T cell receptor beta chains from one sample, sequenced in a study of T cell responses to AZD1222 COVID-19 vaccine. Produced via immunoSEQ multiplex PCR; TCRdb's table is partial and in-frame only. The sample has 95,000 to 150,000 clones; 70% to 90% are singletons. The input for sequencing was peripheral blood, taken on day 0 of AZD1222 vaccination. Every receptor here comes from an adult in good health.

This clone was seen a few times. The chain is built from TRBV6-5 and TRBJ1-5, with D tentatively TRBD1 (6 bases). CDR1 is MNHEY and CDR2 is SVGAGI in the germline V gene. The CDR3 runs to 14 residues. Trimming took off 6 bases at V and 3 bases at J, with 12 bases between the two ends. CDR3 protein: CASSHQGNNQPQHF. The CDR3 DNA follows: TGTGCCAGCAGCCACCAGGGGAACAATCAGCCCCAGCATTTT.

V and J are TRBV19 and TRBJ1-2, with no clear D. Germline V gene data show CDR1 as LNHDA and CDR2 as SQIVND (reference sequence). The V gene lost 5 bases and the J gene lost 4 bases, with 5 bases spanning the gap. The CDR3 has 11 residues. Here the CDR3 reads CASSARYGYTF. CDR3 sequence (DNA): TGTGCCAGTAGTGCCCGCTATGGCTACACCTTC.

The V gene is TRBV27, the J gene TRBJ2-5; a possible D gene is TRBD2 (5 bases). Trimming stripped 5 bases from V and 3 bases from J, with 13 bases between. This CDR3 is built from 14 residues. Germline lookup yields CDR1 MNHEY and CDR2 SMNVEV (reference sequence). The CDR3 loop reads CASSRRTGKETQYF. The CDR3 DNA follows: TGTGCCAGCAGTAGAAGGACGGGAAAAGAGACCCAGTACTTC.

The chain is built from TRBV6-5 and TRBJ1-3; D not resolved. Trimming cost V 8 bases and J 0 bases, with 5 bases left between them. Germline-derived CDR1 and CDR2 are MNHEY and SVGAGI. This CDR3 has 12 residues. CDR3 sequence (DNA): TGTGCCAGCCACATCTCTGGAAACACCATATATTTT. Protein product: CASHISGNTIYF.

The V gene is TRBV29-1, the J gene TRBJ2-3; the D gene is possibly TRBD2 (6 bases). The V gene's germline CDR1 is SQVTM and CDR2 ANQGSEA. The ends were cut back, 3 bases at V and 1 base at J, with 8 bases in the middle. This CDR3 is built from 13 residues. Here the CDR3 DNA reads TGCAGCGTTGATGCTAGCGGCACAGATACGCAGTATTTT. Protein: CSVDASGTDTQYF.

V gene TRBV18 combines with J gene TRBJ2-4; D may be TRBD1 (5 bases). Germline CDR1 reads KGHSH; CDR2 reads LQKENI. This CDR3 contains 15 residues. V lost 2 bases, J lost 7 bases, and 15 bases lay in between. CDR3 region: CASSPSGVGRNIQYF. The CDR3 DNA reads TGTGCCAGCTCACCAAGTGGGGTGGGGCGCAACATTCAGTACTTC.

The chain carries TRBV30 and TRBJ1-5, with TRBD1 as a possible D gene (6 bases). CDR1 is GTSNPN, CDR2 SVGIG, per germline (reference sequence). CDR3 length equals 15 residues. V gave up 0 bases and J gave up 5 bases, with 14 bases separating them. CDR3 nucleotides: TGTGCCTGGAGTGTAAAAGAGGGGGGTTATCAGCCCCAGCATTTT. Its protein product is CAWSVKEGGYQPQHF.

The chain carries TRBV29-1 and TRBJ1-5; D perhaps matches TRBD1 (6 bases). This CDR3 region has 14 residues. V lost 3 bases, J lost 7 bases, and 16 bases lay in between. Germline lookup yields CDR1 SQVTM and CDR2 ANQGSEA. CDR3 amino acids: CSVDGGGAEQPQHF. CDR3 coding DNA: TGCAGCGTTGATGGAGGGGGGGCAGAACAGCCCCAGCATTTT.

The chain has TRBV27 and TRBJ2-1; 10 bases align to TRBD2. CDR3 length: 16 amino acids. V shed 3 bases, J shed 2 bases, and the junction held 4 bases outside the gene matches. Germline V lookup: CDR1 MNHEY, CDR2 SMNVEV (reference sequence). CDR3 in amino acids: CASSFRTSGTYNEQFF. For the CDR3, the DNA is TGTGCCAGCAGTTTCCGGACTAGCGGAACCTACAATGAGCAGTTCTTC.

The chain couples TRBV5-1 to TRBJ1-2; 9 bases are a match to TRBD1. The CDR3 spans 14 residues. Trimming cost V 4 bases and J 8 bases; bases outside gene matches: 9. Germline V gives CDR1 SGHRS, CDR2 YFSETQ. CDR3 in DNA: TGCGCCAGCAGCCATGACAGGGGGATCAAAGGCTACACCTTC. This codes for CASSHDRGIKGYTF.

As regards this clone: In the same sample, other DNA sequences code for this CDR3. The rearrangement links TRBV2 to TRBJ1-3; D remains unclear. The V and J ends lost 4 bases and 2 bases respectively, with 9 bases between them. The germline gives CDR1 SNHLY, CDR2 FYNNEI. The CDR3 has 14 amino acids. The CDR3 is CASSVSGAGNTIYF. The DNA of the CDR3 is TGTGCCAGCAGTGTCTCCGGGGCTGGAAACACCATATATTTT.

This sequence joins TRBV25-1 and TRBJ2-7; TRBD2 agrees at 10 bases. V was pared by 1 base and J by 2 bases, with 8 bases of the junction left unmatched. Germline V CDR1 and CDR2: MGHDK, SYGVNS. CDR3 length: 17 amino acids. The DNA of the CDR3 is TGTGCCAGCAGTGAATCTTCGGCTAGCGGGAGAGCCTACGAGCAGTACTTC. Protein: CASSESSASGRAYEQYF.

The chain employs TRBV28 and TRBJ2-7, with D possibly matching TRBD1 (5 bases). Germline CDR1 MDHEN, CDR2 SYDVKM. This CDR3 comprises 15 residues. Trimming removed 7 bases at V and 5 bases at J, with 21 bases between. In DNA, the CDR3 is TGTGCCAGCAAAAGTTCAGAGAAGGGGTCCCACGAGCAGTACTTC. Translation gives CASKSSEKGSHEQYF.

V and J are TRBV5-1 and TRBJ2-1; a weak D match, TRBD2 (5 bases). CDR3 length equals 14 residues. Germline assignment: CDR1 SGHRS and CDR2 YFSETQ. V lost 0 bases, J lost 5 bases, and 9 bases lay in between. CDR3 protein: CASSLGLRDNEQFF. For the CDR3, the DNA is TGCGCCAGCAGCTTGGGACTGCGGGACAATGAGCAGTTCTTC.

This clone was detected only once. This chain uses TRBV11-3 with TRBJ2-5; 7 bases map to TRBD2. Germline loops: CDR1 SGHNT, CDR2 YENEEA. The CDR3 length is 14 residues. V gave up 5 bases and J gave up 4 bases; unmatched junction bases: 7. For the CDR3, the DNA is TGTGCCAGCAGCCCCAGGCGGGGGTCAGAGACCCAGTACTTC. This encodes CASSPRRGSETQYF.

The J gene is TRBJ2-1, the V gene TRBV5-1; TRBD2 matches 7 bases. Trimming at V came to 8 bases and at J to 8 bases, leaving 19 bases not matched to a gene. Germline V lookup: CDR1 SGHRS, CDR2 YFSETQ. The CDR3 has 16 amino acids. CDR3 amino acids: CASPGLTSARGDEQFF. For the CDR3, the DNA is TGCGCCAGTCCCGGACTAACTAGCGCCAGAGGGGATGAGCAGTTCTTC.

The chain uses TRBV10-2 and TRBJ1-6, with D uncertain. V lost 6 bases and J lost 7, with 13 bases in between. From germline, CDR1 is WSHSY and CDR2 SAAADI. The CDR3 sequence is 14 residues long. The CDR3 DNA reads TGCGCCAGCAGGCCTCGGGCGGGGAATTCACCCCTCCACTTT. Translating gives CASRPRAGNSPLHF.

The rearrangement links TRBV28 to TRBJ2-7, with D possibly being TRBD2 (6 bases). V dropped 2 bases and J dropped 2 bases, with 19 bases sitting between them. Germline V gives CDR1 MDHEN, CDR2 SYDVKM. CDR3 length: 17 residues. The CDR3 protein is CASSLPRGTDRPYEQYF. The CDR3 DNA is TGTGCCAGCAGTTTACCCCGGGGGACCGACAGACCCTACGAGCAGTACTTC. Combining the CDR3 with reference TRBV28 and TRBJ2-7 gives the whole variable domain DVKVTQSSRYLVKRTGEKVFLECVQDMDHENMFWYRQDPGLGLRLIYFSYDVKMKEKGDIPEGYSVSREKKERFSLILESASTNQTSMYLCASSLPRGTDRPYEQYFGPGTRLTVT.

The chain employs TRBV5-1 and TRBJ2-7; 7 nucleotides match TRBD2. Germline V CDR1 and CDR2: SGHRS, YFSETQ. The V and J ends lost 4 bases and 1 base, in that order; junction bases with no gene match: 5. This CDR3 comprises 14 residues. As DNA, the CDR3 is TGCGCCAGCAGCCCCCTGGGGGGGTCCTACGAGCAGTACTTC. Amino acids: CASSPLGGSYEQYF.

A word on this clone: At one end, the junction sequence differs from germline, possibly due to a read error. V usage is TRBV3-1 (or the pseudogene TRBV3-2) and J usage is TRBJ1-3; 8 bases are a match to TRBD1. CDR3 size: 15 residues. In germline, CDR1 is LGHDT, CDR2 YNNKEL (reference sequence). The CDR3: CASGQGAFSGNTIYF. The CDR3 nucleotides are TGTGCCAGCGGCCAGGGGGCCTTCTCTGGAAACACCATATATTTT.

The chain links TRBV27 to TRBJ2-6; tentative D call: TRBD1 (7 bases). Germline CDR1 reads MNHEY; CDR2 reads SMNVEV (reference sequence). CDR3 length: 21 residues. Trimming took off 0 bases at V and 1 base at J, with 22 bases between the two ends. The CDR3: CASSLSFRAGGGRSGANVLTF. The DNA for the CDR3 is TGTGCCAGCAGTTTATCGTTCCGGGCAGGGGGAGGTAGGTCTGGGGCCAACGTCCTGACTTTC.

This chain joins TRBV24-1 and TRBJ2-5; perhaps TRBD2 as D (6 bases). V lost 3 bases, J lost 5 bases, and 21 bases lay in between. This CDR3 comprises 17 residues. Germline V gives CDR1 KGHDR, CDR2 SFDVKD. CDR3 in DNA: TGTGCCACCAGTGATCCTAGACGTGGCCGAGGGAGGGAGACCCAGTACTTC. Its translation is CATSDPRRGRGRETQYF.

The chain employs TRBV29-1 and TRBJ1-4; 9 nucleotides match TRBD1. The CDR3 is 14 amino acids. V gave up 4 bases and J gave up 3 bases; unmatched junction bases: 3. CDR1 is SQVTM and CDR2 is ANQGSEA in the germline V gene. Written as DNA, the CDR3 is TGCAGCGTTGGGACAGGGGCTCCTAATGAAAAACTGTTTTTT. This codes for CSVGTGAPNEKLFF. The full variable domain, its missing parts supplied by reference TRBV29-1 and TRBJ1-4, is SAVISQKPSRDICQRGTSLTIQCQVDSQVTMMFWYRQQPGQSLTLIATANQGSEATYESGFVIDKFPISRPNLTFSTLTVSNMSPEDSSIYLCSVGTGAPNEKLFFGSGTQLSVL.